Reported below is one TCR beta chain. With a constant-region primer, TCR beta cDNA was made from roughly 500 ng of total RNA. What produced the TCR beta libraries was three nested multiplex PCR rounds using slightly modified ARM-PCR. For around 10 cycles apiece, the opening two PCR rounds ran with TRBV1-TRBV30 forward primers and a C-beta reverse primer. One entry per CDR3 protein results from TCRdb running MiXCR on the multiplex PCR reads. The sample contains approximately 45,000 distinct CDR3 sequences, about 75% of which appear only once. This record belongs to a study of tumor-infiltrating lymphocytes in primary liver carcinoma. Germline trimming cut 4 bases from V and 10 bases from J; bases unmatched to any gene: 7. The CDR3 is 13 amino acids. Per the germline V gene, CDR1 is MRHNA and CDR2 is SNTAGT. Between roughly 18 and 30 mg of unsorted bulk tissue served as the source from which RNA and DNA were co-extracted.

The chain employs TRBV6-4 and TRBJ2-1, with 7 bases matching TRBD2. The sample consisted of tumor-adjacent normal liver tissue. The clonotype comes from a woman in her 30s with primary liver carcinoma and hepatitis B virus infection. The CDR3 DNA is TGTGCCAGCAGTGGAAAGGCTAGCGGCGAGCAGTTCTTC. It encodes CASSGKASGEQFF.